The present entry profiles one T cell receptor beta chain with its context. The data stem from a study of blood T cells in healthy people across ages. Primers used in a second PCR of roughly 6 to 11 cycles were a sample-barcoded 5' primer and a J-beta primer mix. In TCRdb, the 5' RACE reads were re-called with MiXCR into one record per CDR3 protein. The table has 600,000 to 800,000 distinct CDR3 sequences, 52% seen once; the top ten hold approximately 15%. This CDR3 has 14 residues. Trimming pared 4 bases from V and 2 bases from J, leaving 13 bases between. Germline V CDR1 and CDR2: DFQATT, SNEGSKA (reference sequence).

The receptor was derived from a woman of 80 years or more in good health. This chain connects TRBV20-1 to TRBJ2-3, with D possibly TRBD1 on 7 matching bases. The sequenced sample was blood. The CDR3 sequence: CSATRDRYTDTQYF. The CDR3 DNA is TGCAGTGCTACGCGGGACAGATACACAGATACGCAGTATTTT.